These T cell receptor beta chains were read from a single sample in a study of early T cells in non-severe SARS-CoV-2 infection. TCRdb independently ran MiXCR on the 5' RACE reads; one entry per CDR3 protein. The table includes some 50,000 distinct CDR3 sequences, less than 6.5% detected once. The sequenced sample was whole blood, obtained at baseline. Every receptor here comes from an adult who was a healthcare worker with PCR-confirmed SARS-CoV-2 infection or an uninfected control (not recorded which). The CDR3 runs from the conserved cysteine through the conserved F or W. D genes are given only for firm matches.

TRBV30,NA,CALDPAVTNYGYTF
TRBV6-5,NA,CASSYGGWANYGYTF
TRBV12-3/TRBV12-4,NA,CASSPLGRTGELFF
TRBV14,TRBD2,CASSQARTSGYNEQFF
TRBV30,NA,CAWSVTRTAYGYTF
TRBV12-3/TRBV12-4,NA,CASSLALHNTEAFF
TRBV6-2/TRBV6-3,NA,CASSYSPEREQFF
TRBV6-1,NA,CASSVDSGYEQYF
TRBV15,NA,CATSRVGGSTDTQYF
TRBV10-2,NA,CASSELRETQYF
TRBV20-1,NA,CSALLSGSERYNEQFF
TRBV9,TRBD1,CASSSTAGTGFYEQYF
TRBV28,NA,CASSKMSGAKNIQYF
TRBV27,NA,CASSLSASINEQYF
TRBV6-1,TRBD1,CASQDRASQPQHF
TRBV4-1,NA,CASSQEGFGANTGELFF
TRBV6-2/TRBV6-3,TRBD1,CASSQRDRGTSGANVLTF
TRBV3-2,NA,CASSQDVTATYEQYF
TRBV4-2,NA,CASSQRLGETQYF
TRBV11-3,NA,CASSLGDSGQETQYF
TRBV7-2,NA,CASSAAVYGYTF
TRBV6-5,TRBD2,CASSLSAGGPSDTQYF
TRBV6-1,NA,CASSETVNTEAFF
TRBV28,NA,CASTPSPSTEAFF
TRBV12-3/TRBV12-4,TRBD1,CASGAEGTGARGYTF
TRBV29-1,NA,CSVVGGNYGYTF
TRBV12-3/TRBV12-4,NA,CASSLGQGAAYEQYF
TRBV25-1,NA,CASRGEGASPLHF
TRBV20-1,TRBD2,CSASSGLAYTYEQYF